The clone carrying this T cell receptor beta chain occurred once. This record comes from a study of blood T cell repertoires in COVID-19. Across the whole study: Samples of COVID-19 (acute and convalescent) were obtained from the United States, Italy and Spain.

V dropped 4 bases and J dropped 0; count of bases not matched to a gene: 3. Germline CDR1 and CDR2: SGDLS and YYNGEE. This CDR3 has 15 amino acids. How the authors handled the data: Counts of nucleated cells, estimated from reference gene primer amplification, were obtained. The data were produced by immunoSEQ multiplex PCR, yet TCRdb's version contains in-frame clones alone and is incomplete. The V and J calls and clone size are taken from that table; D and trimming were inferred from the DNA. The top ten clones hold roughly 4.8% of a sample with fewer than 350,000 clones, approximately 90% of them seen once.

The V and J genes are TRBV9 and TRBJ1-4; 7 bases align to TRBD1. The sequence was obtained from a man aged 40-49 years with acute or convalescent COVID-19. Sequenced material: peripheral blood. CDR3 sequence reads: CASSPGQPTNEKLFF. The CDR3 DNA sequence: TGTGCCAGCAGCCCGGGACAGCCAACTAATGAAAAACTGTTTTTT.